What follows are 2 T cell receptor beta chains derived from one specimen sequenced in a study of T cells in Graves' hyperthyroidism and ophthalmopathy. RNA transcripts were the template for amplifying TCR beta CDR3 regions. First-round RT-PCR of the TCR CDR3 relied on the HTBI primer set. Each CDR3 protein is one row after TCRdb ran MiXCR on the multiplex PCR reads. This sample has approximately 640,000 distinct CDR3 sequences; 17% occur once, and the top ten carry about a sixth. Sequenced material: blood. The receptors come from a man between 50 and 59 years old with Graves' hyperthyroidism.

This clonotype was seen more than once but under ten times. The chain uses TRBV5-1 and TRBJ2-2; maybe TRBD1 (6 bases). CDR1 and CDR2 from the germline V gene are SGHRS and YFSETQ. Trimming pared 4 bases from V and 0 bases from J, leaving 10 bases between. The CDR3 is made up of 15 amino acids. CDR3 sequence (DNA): TGCGCCAGCAGCGGCGAGGGGGCGAACACCGGGGAGCTGTTTTTT. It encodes CASSGEGANTGELFF. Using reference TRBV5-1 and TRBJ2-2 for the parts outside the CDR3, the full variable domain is KAGVTQTPRYLIKTRGQQVTLSCSPISGHRSVSWYQQTPGQGLQFLFEYFSETQRNKGNFPGRFSGRQFSNSRSEMNVSTLELGDSALYLCASSGEGANTGELFFGEGSRLTVL.

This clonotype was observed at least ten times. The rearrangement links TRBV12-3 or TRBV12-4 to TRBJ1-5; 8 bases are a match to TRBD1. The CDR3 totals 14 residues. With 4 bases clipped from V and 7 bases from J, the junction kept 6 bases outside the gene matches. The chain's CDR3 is CASSYWTGLQPQHF. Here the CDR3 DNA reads TGTGCCAGCAGTTATTGGACAGGGCTCCAGCCCCAGCATTTT.